These 9 T cell receptor beta chains were sequenced from one sample in a study of blood T cells in healthy people across ages. Sample-barcoded 5' priming and a J-beta primer mix drove a second PCR of roughly 7 to 11 cycles. Using its own MiXCR run on the 5' RACE reads, TCRdb lists one record per CDR3 protein. The sample contains some 920,000 distinct CDR3 sequences, roughly 51% of which appear only once. The source material was blood. The receptors shown here come from a woman in her sixties in good health.

The rearrangement links TRBV5-1 to TRBJ2-4, with 7 bases aligning to TRBD1. The J call is doubtful: the DNA matches TRBJ2-7 better. The V gene's germline CDR1 is SGHRS and CDR2 YFSETQ. The CDR3 totals 19 residues. This chain's CDR3 is CASSFRSNIGDRRYYEQYF. DNA for the CDR3: TGCGCCAGCAGCTTCAGGTCGAATATAGGGGACAGACGATACTACGAGCAGTACTTC.

This clonotype was found a few times. CDR3 bases: TGTGCCAGCACCCCCCATCCAGGCCAAACTAATGAAAAACTGTTTTTT. It translates to CASTPHPGQTNEKLFF. The chain couples TRBV7-2 to TRBJ1-4; D ambiguous. Trimming left V 7 bases short and J 1 base short, with 16 bases between. Germline CDR1 and CDR2: SGHTA and FQGNSA. The CDR3 covers 16 residues.

This clonotype has just a few counts. The rearrangement uses TRBV5-1 and TRBJ2-3, with 9 bases fitting TRBD2. The CDR3 covers 15 residues. The V segment lost 4 bases and the J segment 6 bases; nucleotides outside the gene matches: 9. From germline, CDR1 is SGHRS and CDR2 YFSETQ. CDR3 DNA sequence: TGCGCCAGCAGCCCGTTAGCGGGAGATTTGGATACGCAGTATTTT. Protein product: CASSPLAGDLDTQYF.

The CDR3 nucleotides read TGCAGTGCTAGATCGGGTGAAGCTTTCTTT. Translating it yields CSARSGEAFF. The chain is built from TRBV20-1 and TRBJ1-1; D gene uncertain. The CDR3 covers 10 residues. The germline CDR1 and CDR2 sequences are DFQATT and SNEGSKA (reference sequence). V lost 2 bases, J lost 7 bases, and 5 bases lay in between.

J is TRBJ2-7 and V is TRBV29-1; maybe TRBD1 (6 bases). The ends were cut back, 6 bases at V and 5 bases at J, with 17 bases in the middle. In germline, CDR1 is SQVTM, CDR2 ANQGSEA. This CDR3 is 13 amino acids long. CDR3 amino acids: CSVREQGRHEQYF. As DNA, the CDR3 is TGCAGCGTCCGGGAACAGGGAAGGCACGAGCAGTACTTC.

CDR3 sequence reads: CASSLVGDVTYNEQFF. The CDR3 DNA reads TGCGCCAGCAGCTTGGTTGGGGACGTAACCTACAATGAGCAGTTCTTC. The gene calls are TRBV5-1 and TRBJ2-1, with D possibly called TRBD1 or TRBD2 (5 bases each). This CDR3 region has 16 residues. Trimming shortened V by 0 bases and J by 2 bases, and 12 bases separated the two germline ends. Germline CDR1 is SGHRS and CDR2 is YFSETQ.

This rearrangement joins TRBV5-4 to TRBJ2-3, with 7 bases aligning to TRBD2. CDR1 SGHNT and CDR2 YYREEE come from the germline V gene (reference sequence). The CDR3 length is 13 residues. The J segment lost 5 bases and the V segment lost 2 bases, leaving 2 bases of the junction unmatched. The CDR3 DNA is TGTGCCAGCAGCTTTCGCGGGGGAGATACGCAGTATTTT. As protein: CASSFRGGDTQYF.

Only a few counts were recorded for this clonotype. The gene calls are TRBV29-1 and TRBJ2-7; the match to TRBD1 covers 8 bases. Trimming took 4 bases from V and 1 from J; bases not matched to a gene: 3. The CDR3 has 13 amino acids. In germline, CDR1 is SQVTM, CDR2 ANQGSEA. The CDR3 reads CSVGTGRSYEQYF. Here the CDR3 DNA reads TGCAGCGTTGGGACAGGGAGGTCCTACGAGCAGTACTTC.

This chain uses TRBV5-1 with TRBJ1-4; no definite D call. Trimming left V 2 bases short and J 4 bases short, with 15 bases between. Looked up from germline, CDR1 is SGHRS and CDR2 is YFSETQ. CDR3 size: 16 residues. The CDR3 sequence: CASSFSMGGINEKLFF. The CDR3 coding sequence is TGCGCCAGCAGCTTTTCGATGGGTGGGATTAATGAAAAACTGTTTTTT.